This entry describes one T cell receptor (beta chain). This entry is derived from a study of cytomegalovirus exposure and HLA in healthy donors. V gave up 2 bases and J gave up 8 bases; unmatched junction bases: 9. CDR1 is SGHTA and CDR2 is FQGTGA in the germline V gene. The length of the CDR3 is 16 residues. PCR was performed using 60 Vbeta and 13 Jbeta primers. Assay used: immunoSEQ multiplex PCR; TCRdb lists only in-frame clones, some missing. The sample gives some 150,000 clones, approximately 87% of which show up once; 1.5% is in the top ten. Sequenced: PBMCs. The clonotype originates from a man between 40 and 49 years old in good health and CMV-seronegative. The chain recombines TRBV7-3 with TRBJ2-1; 10 nucleotides agree with TRBD2. This CDR3 is CASSLYASGGFYEQFF. The CDR3 nucleotides are TGTGCCAGCAGCTTATATGCTAGCGGGGGTTTTTATGAGCAGTTCTTC.